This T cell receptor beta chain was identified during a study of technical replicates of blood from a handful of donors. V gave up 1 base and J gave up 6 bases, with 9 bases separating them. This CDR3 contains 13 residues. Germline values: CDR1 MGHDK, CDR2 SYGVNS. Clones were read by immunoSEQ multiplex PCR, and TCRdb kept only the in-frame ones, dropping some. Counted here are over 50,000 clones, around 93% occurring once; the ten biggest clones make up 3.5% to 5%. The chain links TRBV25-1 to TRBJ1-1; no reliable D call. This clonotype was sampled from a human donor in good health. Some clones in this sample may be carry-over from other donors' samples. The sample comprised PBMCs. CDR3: CASSEWYEAEAFF. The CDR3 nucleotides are TGTGCCAGCAGTGAATGGTATGAGGCTGAAGCTTTCTTT.